A single sample is the source of the 15 T cell receptor beta chains below, sequenced in a study of Ad26.COV2.S vaccination and SARS-CoV-2 variants. The assay was immunoSEQ multiplex PCR, and TCRdb's table has in-frame clones only and misses some. The sample lists roughly 500,000 clones, approximately 90% seen once, with roughly 13% in the top ten. Treatment denoted: about 20 received Ad26.COV2.S at low or high dose, single or two shots; several received placebo; per-sample allocation not given. It was on day 63 after the first vaccine or placebo injection that samples were taken. Sequenced material: peripheral blood, taken in a trial of Ad26.COV2.S vaccine versus placebo. Source of these receptors: a person between 18 and 65 years old who received the Ad26.COV2.S COVID-19 vaccine or a placebo.

The gene calls are TRBV5-1 and TRBJ2-3; 8 bases are shared with TRBD2. Germline-derived CDR1 and CDR2 are SGHRS and YFSETQ. There are 15 residues in the CDR3. The V gene end was trimmed by 4 bases and the J gene end by 8 bases; junction bases not matched to a gene: 12. The CDR3 protein is CASSPRTSPEGTQYF. The CDR3 DNA reads TGCGCCAGCAGCCCCCGGACTAGCCCGGAGGGTACGCAGTATTTT.

The gene calls are TRBV20-1 and TRBJ1-4; D remains unclear. Germline V gene lookup returns CDR1 DFQATT and CDR2 SNEGSKA (reference sequence). The germline V and J ends were trimmed by 5 bases and 12 bases, with 13 bases remaining between them. This CDR3 region has 11 residues. CDR3 in DNA: TGCAGTGCTCTATCGCGAACGCAACTGTTTTTT. Translated, it gives CSALSRTQLFF.

This chain connects TRBV4-1 to TRBJ1-2; D is undetermined. The CDR3 has 14 residues. CDR1 is MGHRA and CDR2 is YSYEKL in the germline V gene. V shed 0 bases and J shed 6 bases, with 11 bases lying between them. The CDR3 DNA is TGCGCCAGCAGCCAAGATCTAACAACTGATGGCTACACCTTC. Translated, it gives CASSQDLTTDGYTF.

This rearrangement joins TRBV12-3 or TRBV12-4 to TRBJ1-5; a possible D gene is TRBD1 (6 bases). CDR3 length equals 13 residues. V was cut by 8 bases and J by 1 base, with 9 bases left in between. In DNA form, the CDR3 reads TGTGCCAGCGGACAGCGGAGCAATCAGCCCCAGCATTTT. This encodes CASGQRSNQPQHF.

This clone was seen a single time. This chain uses TRBV7-2 with TRBJ1-5; D is unresolved. CDR1 and CDR2 from the germline V gene are SGHTA and FQGNSA. This CDR3 is built from 14 residues. Trimming removed 2 bases from V and 3 bases from J, with 8 bases in between. CDR3 bases: TGTGCCAGCAGCTTAAACCGTGTCAATCAGCCCCAGCATTTT. This translates into CASSLNRVNQPQHF.

The CDR3 is CASSEIGTSGNQPQHF. The CDR3 bases are TGTGCCAGCAGTGAAATCGGGACTTCGGGGAATCAGCCCCAGCATTTT. The genes are TRBV6-1 and TRBJ1-5; possible D gene TRBD1, 5 bases. V was trimmed by 2 bases and J by 4 bases, leaving 15 bases between them. CDR1 is MNHNS, CDR2 SASEGT, per germline. The CDR3 is made up of 16 amino acids.

V and J are TRBV27 and TRBJ1-2, with D tentatively TRBD1 (6 bases). Germline lookup yields CDR1 MNHEY and CDR2 SMNVEV (reference sequence). The CDR3 totals 17 residues. Trimming stripped 8 bases from V and 3 bases from J, with 25 bases between. Written as DNA, the CDR3 is TGTGCCAGCGGACCCGGACAGCGGGAATTCTGGGACTATGGCTACACCTTC. Its protein product is CASGPGQREFWDYGYTF.

This clone was found a few times. This chain connects TRBV5-1 to TRBJ1-4, with TRBD1 identical over 8 bases. V trimming: 4 bases; J trimming: 6 bases; junction bases outside the gene matches: 5. CDR1 and CDR2 from the germline V gene are SGHRS and YFSETQ. The CDR3 covers 14 residues. This CDR3 reads CASSAAGGDEKLFF. Written as DNA, the CDR3 is TGCGCCAGCAGCGCGGCAGGGGGCGATGAAAAACTGTTTTTT. The full variable domain, completed using reference TRBV5-1 and TRBJ1-4, is KAGVTQTPRYLIKTRGQQVTLSCSPISGHRSVSWYQQTPGQGLQFLFEYFSETQRNKGNFPGRFSGRQFSNSRSEMNVSTLELGDSALYLCASSAAGGDEKLFFGSGTQLSVL.

This chain uses TRBV7-8 with TRBJ2-7, with a possible D match to TRBD2 (6 bases). Germline V gene data show CDR1 as SGHVS and CDR2 as FQNEAQ. Trimming stripped 4 bases from V and 3 bases from J, with 16 bases between. The CDR3 runs to 15 residues. This CDR3 reads CASSSGVLRDYEQYF. In DNA form, the CDR3 reads TGTGCCAGCAGCTCGGGTGTCCTGCGGGACTACGAGCAGTACTTC.

The chain has TRBV6-6 and TRBJ2-3, with D possibly being TRBD1 or TRBD2 (5 bases each). In germline, CDR1 is MNHNY, CDR2 SVGAGI (reference sequence). V dropped 8 bases and J dropped 3 bases, with 15 bases sitting between them. This CDR3 has 14 residues. CDR3 sequence: CASRTGPTTDTQYF. The CDR3 nucleotides read TGTGCCAGCCGCACGGGACCCACGACAGATACGCAGTATTTT.

The J gene is TRBJ1-3, the V gene TRBV3-1 (or the pseudogene TRBV3-2); D is undetermined. The CDR3 extends over 16 amino acids. The V end lost 1 base, the J end lost 0 bases, and 10 bases lay between the germline ends. The germline V gene encodes CDR1 LGHDT and CDR2 YNNKEL (reference sequence). Here the CDR3 DNA reads TGTGCCAGCAGCCAAGCGCAGGTGCCCTCTGGAAACACCATATATTTT. It yields the protein CASSQAQVPSGNTIYF.

The genes are TRBV3-1 (or the pseudogene TRBV3-2) and TRBJ2-1, with 9 bases aligning to TRBD2. CDR1 and CDR2 (germline): LGHDT, YNNKEL (reference sequence). The CDR3 extends over 14 amino acids. With V trimmed by 4 bases and J by 13 bases, 11 bases remained unmatched. CDR3 bases: TGTGCCAGCAGCCTGAACGCCGAGGGGACTAGCCAGTTCTTC. Protein: CASSLNAEGTSQFF.

The CDR3 DNA follows: TGCGCCAGCAGCCCTATAATTGGGACAGGGGAAATTTTCCGGTCGGGTGAAAAACTGTTTTTT. It encodes CASSPIIGTGEIFRSGEKLFF. The chain is built from TRBV5-1 and TRBJ1-4; 10 nucleotides align to TRBD1. The CDR3 sequence is 21 residues long. The germline gives CDR1 SGHRS, CDR2 YFSETQ. V gave up 4 bases and J gave up 7 bases; unmatched junction bases: 25.

The chain employs TRBV27 and TRBJ2-7, with TRBD1 matching over 9 bases. J lost 4 bases, V lost 6 bases, and 7 bases had no gene match. Germline lookup yields CDR1 MNHEY and CDR2 SMNVEV (reference sequence). There are 14 residues in the CDR3. For the CDR3, the DNA is TGTGCCAGCAGGACCGGGACAGGGCCTTACGAGCAGTACTTC. Translating it yields CASRTGTGPYEQYF.

This chain joins TRBV5-1 and TRBJ2-6; 8 nucleotides agree with TRBD1. Trimming at V came to 0 bases and at J to 4 bases, leaving 3 bases not matched to a gene. CDR1 is SGHRS, CDR2 YFSETQ, per germline. The CDR3 spans 16 residues. The CDR3 here is CASSLGTGIGANVLTF. Written as DNA, the CDR3 is TGCGCCAGCAGCTTGGGGACAGGGATCGGGGCCAACGTCCTGACTTTC.